The entry that follows covers one T cell receptor beta chain sequence. This receptor's antigen is unknown. No qualities accompany the bases; no much larger clone lies one base away. This entry is derived from a study of blood T cell repertoires in COVID-19 (dated by TCRdb to about 2020). In terms of the full investigation: The collaborator samples originated in the United States, Italy and Spain and spanned the acute and convalescent phases of COVID-19. Deeply sampled blood TCRbeta repertoires from subjects exposed to, actively infected with, or recovered from COVID-19 were included in the dataset. The repertoires were made available in a free public database intended to serve as a resource for research on the immune response to SARS-CoV-2. Where HLA class I and class II types were available, the types were taken from metadata supplied by the sample provider, not from assay-based typing. The prospective study material was composed of cDNA or gDNA derived from T cells, B-cell-depleted T cells, or PBMCs. The sample metadata nearly always contained a de-identified subject ID, COVID-19 status, age in years and sex. The samples were drawn from the first 160 participants of the ongoing ImmuneRACE study and from 1,254 subjects provided by 6 global collaborators.

TCRbeta CDR3 regions were amplified from genomic DNA using the immunoSEQ Assay, a bias-controlled multiplex PCR. For the original study's pipeline: Within the assay, amplification of reference gene primers was used to estimate how many nucleated cells each sample contained. To quantify the absolute abundance of each unique TCRbeta CDR3 rearrangement, sequence reads were collapsed and filtered. For each sample, productive Simpson clonality was calculated as the square root of Simpson's diversity index over productive rearrangements. Sourced from immuneACCESS, this table was stored by TCRdb with only in-frame sequences that have V and J called. A share of the clones is absent; for the studies checked, an unresolved V gene accounts for under half, and the remainder has no known explanation. From that table come the V and J calls and clone size; the DNA was used to work out D and trimming. The sample table lists approximately 120,000 clones, around 89% of them with a count of one. The leading ten clones occupy around 1.1% of the sample.

Each collaborating institution followed its own protocols to collect whole blood in K2EDTA tubes. For TCRbeta analysis, collaborator samples were shipped as frozen whole blood, as isolated PBMCs, or as DNA extracted from either sample type. V loses 0 bases of germline sequence and J loses 4 bases, and the interval between the two ends is 10 bases. The CDR3 has 14 amino acids, counting the end cysteine and phenylalanine. Only the CDR3 part of the read is kept: 42 bases, read in frame from the first base. From a lookup of the germline V gene, CDR1 and CDR2 are SGHRS and YFSETQ. The full study reports these points: Clinical and demographic metadata were provided uncurated, with the amount varying by source and participant.

The receptor was isolated from a human donor in a cohort sampled during active COVID-19. The sequence joins TRBV5-1 to TRBJ2-5; a tentative D match to TRBD2 spans 7 bases. Sequencing used peripheral blood. The CDR3 protein sequence reads: CASSLEGGRETQYF. The nucleotide sequence is TGCGCCAGCAGCTTGGAGGGGGGGCGAGAGACCCAGTACTTC.